The T cell receptor delta chain described here comes from a study of gamma-delta T cells after stem cell transplantation. By share, this clone counts as large. TCRdb used CATT to re-call clones from the RT-PCR reads. The sample has over 1,500 delta-chain clones; approximately 15% are singletons. Per the germline V gene, CDR1 is GEAIGNYY and CDR2 is EKD. The CDR3 spans 15 residues. V was trimmed by 0 bases and J by 1 base, leaving 11 bases between them. The source is a human donor. It is not recorded whose cells these are; they may come from a transplant donor. Sequenced sample: gamma-delta T cells. The chain joins TRDV2 to TRDJ1, with D possibly matching TRDD3 (5 bases). The CDR3 here is CACDTLGGVTDKLIF. In nucleotides, the CDR3 is TGTGCCTGTGACACCCTTGGTGGGGTCACCGATAAACTCATCTTT.